A single sample gave rise to the 7 T cell receptor beta chains below, sequenced in a study of CD8 T cells in ankylosing spondylitis. Findings of the study overall: A motif of under 10 highly homologous TCR beta variants was seen as apparently characteristic of ankylosing spondylitis blood.

TCRdb recomputed calls from the 5' RACE reads with MiXCR, one row per CDR3 protein. Of some 700,000 distinct CDR3 sequences detected, 19% appear once; the ten largest clones hold around 19%. The antigens of these receptors remain unknown. Sequenced material: blood, either unsorted or a sorted T cell fraction (not recorded which). These receptors were taken from a male donor with ankylosing spondylitis.

The gene calls are TRBV20-1 and TRBJ2-5; TRBD1 might be the D (6 bases). CDR3 length: 16 amino acids. Germline values: CDR1 DFQATT, CDR2 SNEGSKA (reference sequence). Trimming removed 3 bases from V and 7 bases from J, with 24 bases in between. This CDR3 reads CSASGVGAPPAWTQYF. CDR3 coding DNA: TGCAGTGCTAGCGGTGTGGGGGCCCCGCCGGCGTGGACCCAGTACTTC.

The chain carries TRBV12-3 or TRBV12-4 and TRBJ1-1; the match to TRBD1 covers 9 bases. The CDR3 has 12 residues. The V gene end was trimmed by 6 bases and the J gene end by 7 bases; junction bases not matched to a gene: 3. CDR3 sequence (DNA): TGTGCCAGCAGGGGACAGGGCGGTGAAGCTTTCTTT. Its protein is CASRGQGGEAFF.

The chain couples TRBV20-1 to TRBJ2-2; 8 nucleotides align to TRBD2. The ends lost 3 bases at V and 4 bases at J; junction bases unmatched: 7. Germline loops: CDR1 DFQATT, CDR2 SNEGSKA (reference sequence). The CDR3 is 15 amino acids. CDR3 protein: CSASGGASGTGELFF. CDR3 nucleotides: TGCAGTGCTAGCGGGGGGGCGTCGGGCACCGGGGAGCTGTTTTTT.

This clonotype has just a few counts. The rearrangement links TRBV7-9 to TRBJ2-3; 12 nucleotides agree with TRBD2. From germline, CDR1 is SEHNR and CDR2 FQNEAQ (reference sequence). With 6 bases clipped from V and 11 bases from J, the junction kept 18 bases outside the gene matches. The CDR3 runs 17 residues. The CDR3 DNA is TGTGCCAGCAGTGAACGCGGGACTAGCGGGCAAGCTAAGGAGCAGTATTTT. The encoded protein is CASSERGTSGQAKEQYF.

The chain uses TRBV20-1 and TRBJ2-7; TRBD2 matches at 13 bases. The CDR3 is 16 residues long. Germline-derived CDR1 and CDR2 are DFQATT and SNEGSKA (reference sequence). Losses at the gene ends were 0 bases for V and 7 bases for J; bases not matched to a gene: 9. The CDR3 region is CSARDNGLAGVEEQYF. CDR3 nucleotide sequence: TGCAGTGCTAGAGATAACGGACTAGCGGGAGTGGAGGAGCAGTACTTC.

The genes are TRBV7-9 and TRBJ1-5; D not resolved. V was pared by 4 bases and J by 7 bases, with 8 bases between. CDR3 length: 12 amino acids. Germline CDR1 is SEHNR and CDR2 is FQNEAQ (reference sequence). The DNA for the CDR3 is TGTGCCAGCAGCTACGAGGGACAGCCCCAGCATTTT. This encodes CASSYEGQPQHF.

The chain uses TRBV27 and TRBJ2-1, with D possibly matching TRBD1 (5 bases). This CDR3 has 16 amino acids. The V end lost 6 bases, the J end lost 8 bases, and 23 bases lay between the germline ends. Germline CDR1 MNHEY, CDR2 SMNVEV (reference sequence). The chain's CDR3 is CASSGHNRYQLDEQFF. CDR3 DNA sequence: TGTGCCAGCAGCGGGCACAACAGGTATCAACTCGATGAGCAGTTCTTC.